This T cell receptor (beta chain) was recorded in a study of cytomegalovirus exposure and HLA in healthy donors (dated by TCRdb to the late 2010s). Turning to the overall study: According to an earlier analysis of around 600 of the donors, 150 million to 200 million T cells yielded 117 million unique TCR beta sequences and roughly 280 Gb of sequence data. A later genetic analysis took genome-wide SNP genotypes for about three fifths of the 666 donors and used that subset as a discovery cohort. A later analysis re-analyzed previously published TCR beta repertoires from hundreds of donors and added high-resolution HLA genotyping to study TCR occurrence patterns. An early release that covered around 590 HLA-typed donors contained around 300 gigabases of sequencing data and 80 million or so unique TCR sequences. Among the roughly 430 genotyped donors, around 81% belonged to the genetic ancestry cluster associated with self-reported Caucasian donors. Typing coverage varied by locus: roughly 629-630 donors for A, B, C, DRB1 and DQB1; 522 for DQA1; over 600 for DPA1; approximately 470 for DPB1. To predict cytomegalovirus infection status, the study combined high-throughput TCR immunosequencing, statistical association of individual TCRs with disease status, and machine learning. All discovery cohort repertoires had been generated using a single sequencing platform. Because of strong linkage in the cohort, 4 to 6 DR-DQ haplotypes were treated as single units for association and clustering. HLA typing included class I and class II loci at four-digit resolution. The aim of the study was to test whether cataloging public T cell receptors could identify signatures of past pathogen exposure. A separate validation cohort of approximately 120 different subjects was used in addition to the approximately 700-subject first cohort. To decide whether each TCR beta V gene segment behaved as functional or pseudogenic, an earlier analysis of some 580 of the donors relied on high-throughput TCR beta sequencing. The study profiled the T cell repertoires of about 720 subjects by immunosequencing and related them to cytomegalovirus serostatus. Rather than drawing on any new phenotypic data, the later analysis identified candidate immune exposures from TCR beta sequences and the way those sequences occurred across donors. Alongside the repertoire data, information on donor age, sex, ethnicity and CMV serostatus was compiled. Across 398 genotyped donors of the cohort, an average of 235,054 unique TCR beta nucleotide sequences per donor were sequenced, and 15% to 20% of those sequences were non-productive. The study at large found these results: Because counts were too low, about 15 rarely observed V segments, including chromosome 9 orphons, were left out of the earlier analysis of approximately 580 of the donors. A later genetic analysis reported fewer N-insertions in productive TCRs among donors in an Asian-associated ancestry cluster than the roughly 720-donor mean. A later analysis found that HLA-associated TCR beta chains were more clonally expanded and had lower generation probabilities than equally common non-associated chains. In vitro tests confirmed that a few of the cytomegalovirus-associated TCR beta chains recognize cytomegalovirus antigens. A further reported finding was that TCR beta sequences accurately predicted the HLA-A and HLA-B alleles for most subjects in the first cohort. This cohort had only TCR beta chains sequenced, and the lack of alpha or paired-chain data limited which features could be detected. Several of the top co-occurrence clusters appeared to be linked to parvovirus B19, influenza, CMV and Epstein-Barr virus, according to a later analysis. The classifier was reported to diagnose cytomegalovirus status with high specificity and sensitivity in both the original cohort and the validation cohort. V-gene and J-gene trimming of TCR beta chains was associated with a missense DCLRE1C variant in a later genetic analysis, and the association was replicated in an independent cohort. Broadly in line with IMGT annotations, most TCR beta V segments showed up in productive rearrangements about 90% or about 30% of the time in an earlier analysis of 587 of the donors. Most TCR sequences were seen in very few donors, while some public TCRs were found in many individuals. CMV serostatus was the only immune exposure information available for the cohort. A later analysis associated 15,000 or so TCR beta sequences with specific HLA alleles at a false discovery rate of 0.05. When HLA alleles, especially DR and DQ, strongly co-occurred, TCR associations were difficult to assign to individual alleles. According to the authors, the approach could potentially be generalized to other disease states and immunological phenotypes. A group of highly shared sequence variants was considered likely to be a technical artifact of the sequencing pipeline. HLA typing was unavailable for some donors at each locus, so association tests used only the typed subset. Correlated functional status among segregating V segments might be attributable to linkage disequilibrium, but an unknown experimental factor could not be ruled out. A later analysis found that TCR association rates varied across HLA loci, with DRB1 alleles showing the most associated TCRs and HLA-C alleles the fewest. Presence/absence analyses assumed roughly uniform sequencing depth across donors, an assumption that may not hold. A later analysis found that most CMV-associated TCR beta chains appeared HLA-restricted, with HLA associations seemingly driven largely by CMV exposure. The study gave a list of some 150 TCR beta chains associated with cytomegalovirus. Some IMGT-functional V segments, including TRBV6-2 and TRBV6-3, could not be told apart with the 87-base-pair reads, so those segments were excluded.

A remark on this clone: There is no known antigen for this receptor.

Libraries were made using the immunoSEQ multiplex PCR assay. For the multiplex PCR, a mixture combining 60 forward primers for TCR Vbeta segments and 13 reverse primers for TCR Jbeta segments was used. Amplification of the CDR3 region of rearranged TCR beta genes was performed with a multiplex PCR assay on genomic DNA. The Illumina HiSeq System was used to sequence the amplified TCR beta libraries as 87-base-pair reads. The paper's data handling went like this. Across the 670 or so repertoires, a later analysis counted tens of millions of unique TCR beta chains, roughly 11 million of which were shared by at least two donors. Raw reads were error-corrected and collapsed into unique sequences with a nearest-neighbor algorithm that merged closely related sequences to remove PCR and sequencing errors. Alignment of CDR3 sequences to IMGT reference sequences was used to assign V, D and J gene segments. For a sequence to be retained, a match of at least six nucleotides to both a V gene segment and a J gene segment was required. Rearrangements were classified as productive when the CDR3 lacked stop codons and remained in frame with V and J, and all other rearrangements were classified as non-productive. CDR3 was defined according to IMGT convention as the region running from the second conserved V-encoded cysteine to the conserved J-encoded phenylalanine. The earlier analysis of about 590 of the donors excluded sequences that lacked an unambiguous match to a single V gene segment. In an earlier analysis of more than 500 of the donors, a V segment was called functional when productive rearrangements were above 56.7%, and segregating when the standard deviation between donors exceeded 5%. To diagnose cytomegalovirus status from the catalog of TCR beta chain sequences, a statistical classification framework was built. In a later analysis, TCR nucleotide sequences were compared against IMGT/GENE-DB human TR gene sequences so that V and J genes could be assigned. In a later analysis, CDR3 sequences and most-parsimonious VDJ recombination scenarios were assigned using the TCRdist pipeline. A later analysis defined each TCR beta chain by its CDR3 amino acid sequence plus V-gene family, and excluded reads lacking a unique V-gene family. To address suspected cross-contamination and a sequencing artifact, a later analysis removed over 500 highly shared, low-generation-probability nucleotide sequences. In a later analysis, a clonal expansion index for each public chain was calculated from normalized within-repertoire ranks of inferred template counts. Generation probabilities in a later analysis came from a VDJ recombination model fitted to out-of-frame rearrangements, and those results were checked against IGoR. In a later analysis, hypergeometric tests were used to score TCR-TCR, TCR-HLA and TCR-CMV co-occurrence, with a repertoire-size bias correction applied to TCR pairs. To estimate false discovery rates, a later analysis permuted the HLA or CMV assignments 20 times. In a later analysis, co-occurring TCRs were grouped using DBSCAN, and TCRdist sequence similarity was added for clustering within HLA-allele-positive subsets. For co-occurrence clustering, repertoires with fewer than 30,000 or more than 120,000 public chains were excluded, along with about five repertoires with anomalous nucleotide sharing. This immuneACCESS table, as held by TCRdb, lists in-frame sequences with V and J called but not all clones. Of the missing ones, under half trace to an unresolved V gene in checked studies; the others have no known cause. V and J calls and clone size follow that table, whereas D and trimming were derived from the DNA. The sample's own table lists roughly 72,000 clones. In total, the top ten clones hold 3.5% to 4% of the sample.

In the germline V gene, CDR1 corresponds to LGHNA and CDR2 to YNFKEQ. Compared with germline, V lacks 1 base and J lacks 8 bases; bases without a gene match: 8. The CDR3, from cysteine to phenylalanine, totals 15 residues. Left in the record is the CDR3 DNA by itself, 45 bases read in frame from the first base. In total, 666 healthy bone marrow donors made up the cohort. At the time of sampling, every cohort member was nominally healthy, though immune exposures that went unrecorded were likely present. The donor was CMV seropositive and belonged to the group of 250 to 300 seropositive cohort members. Every donor gave a peripheral blood sample, and the peripheral blood mononuclear cells from that sample were used for TCR beta sequencing. The Qiagen DNeasy Blood Extraction Kit was used to extract genomic DNA from the blood cell samples.

This clonotype was sampled from a man younger than 30 in good health and CMV-seropositive. Recombination joined TRBV4-2 with TRBJ2-3, with 8 bases matching TRBD2. Sequences were obtained from PBMCs. The CDR3 protein is CASSQVGGSGATQYF. The bases read TGTGCCAGCAGCCAAGTCGGTGGTAGCGGGGCTACGCAGTATTTT.